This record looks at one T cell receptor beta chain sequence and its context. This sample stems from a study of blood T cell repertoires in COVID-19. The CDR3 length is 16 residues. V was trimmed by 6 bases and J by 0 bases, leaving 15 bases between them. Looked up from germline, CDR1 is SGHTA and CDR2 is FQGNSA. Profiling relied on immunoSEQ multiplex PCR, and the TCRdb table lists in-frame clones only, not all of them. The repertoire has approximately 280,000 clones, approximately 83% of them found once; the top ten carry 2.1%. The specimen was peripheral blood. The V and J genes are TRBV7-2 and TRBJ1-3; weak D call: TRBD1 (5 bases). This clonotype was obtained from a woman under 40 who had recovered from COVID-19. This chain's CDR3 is CASSWGPASSGNTIYF. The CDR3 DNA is TGTGCCAGCAGTTGGGGCCCCGCATCCTCTGGAAACACCATATATTTT. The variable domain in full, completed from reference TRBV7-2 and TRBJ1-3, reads GAGVSQSPSNKVTEKGKDVELRCDPISGHTALYWYRQSLGQGLEFLIYFQGNSAPDKSGLPSDRFSAERTGGSVSTLTIQRTQQEDSAVYLCASSWGPASSGNTIYFGEGSWLTVV.